The clone carrying this T cell receptor (beta chain) was seen a single time. The length of the CDR3 is 13 residues. Per the germline V gene, CDR1 is ENHRY and CDR2 is SYGVKD. V dropped 8 bases and J dropped 6; count of bases not matched to a gene: 10. This specimen comes from a study of technical replicates of blood from a handful of donors. Some clones are missing from TCRdb's copy, which holds only in-frame ones; the method was immunoSEQ multiplex PCR. The sample has about 16,000 clones, around nine tenths seen once. The source of this sequence is a human donor in good health. The sample was PBMCs. The chain joins TRBV10-3 to TRBJ2-7; TRBD1 matches at 7 bases. The CDR3 bases are TGTGCCATCCGACAGGACAGGAGCGGCGAGCAGTACTTC. Translation: CAIRQDRSGEQYF.